What follows are 22 T cell receptor beta chains derived from one specimen sequenced in a study of T cells expressing NK-cell markers. After re-calling the 5' RACE reads, TCRdb lists one entry per CDR3 protein, DNA absent. This sample carries hundreds of thousands of distinct CDR3 sequences, with roughly 3.4% going to the ten biggest clones. Sequenced: blood T cells: a sorted CD56 or NKG2C T cell subset, CD4+ or CD8+ T cells, or bulk PBMC T cells (not recorded which). Source of these receptors: a man aged 18 to 30 in good health.

The genes are TRBV4-1 and TRBJ2-1; TCRdb's D call of TRBD1 is untestable without DNA. Germline V gene data show CDR1 as MGHRA and CDR2 as YSYEKL. The CDR3 is 19 residues long. CDR3 sequence: CASSQESPLAGGSYNEQFF.

The CDR3: CRSASIHTQYF. The chain carries TRBV20-1 and TRBJ2-3. The germline V gene encodes CDR1 DFQATT and CDR2 SNEGSKA (reference sequence). The CDR3 covers 11 residues.

The chain links TRBV20-1 to TRBJ1-1. The CDR3 totals 14 residues. Germline CDR1 and CDR2: DFQATT and SNEGSKA (reference sequence). This chain's CDR3 is CSANRRHGSTEAFF.

The chain couples TRBV7-9 to TRBJ2-7; with no DNA, the TCRdb D assignment of TRBD1 cannot be verified. Germline loops: CDR1 SEHNR, CDR2 FQNEAQ (reference sequence). CDR3 length: 15 residues. The CDR3 here is CASSSTYRDPYEQYF. Using reference TRBV7-9 and TRBJ2-7 for the parts outside the CDR3, the full variable domain is DTGVSQNPRHKITKRGQNVTFRCDPISEHNRLYWYRQTLGQGPEFLTYFQNEAQLEKSRLLSDRFSAERPKGSFSTLEIQRTEQGDSAMYLCASSSTYRDPYEQYFGPGTRLTVT.

The chain employs TRBV6-5 and TRBJ2-2. The CDR3 consists of 16 residues. Germline V lookup: CDR1 MNHEY, CDR2 SVGAGI. The CDR3 loop reads CASSYHWSANTGELLF.

This chain connects TRBV25-1 to TRBJ1-2; TCRdb indicates TRBD1, and absent DNA this call remains unverified. The germline V gene has CDR1 MGHDK and CDR2 SYGVNS. The CDR3 has 14 residues. The CDR3: CASQGQGRSYGYTF.

The chain combines TRBV20-1 with TRBJ1-1; the TCRdb call, TRBD1, lacks DNA for checking. CDR3 length: 16 residues. From germline, CDR1 is DFQATT and CDR2 SNEGSKA (reference sequence). CDR3 in amino acids: CSASSGQGTLNTEAFF.

This rearrangement joins TRBV5-5 to TRBJ2-1; TCRdb lists TRBD1, though no DNA is available to test this call. The CDR3 consists of 16 residues. The germline gives CDR1 SGHKS, CDR2 YYEKEE (reference sequence). The CDR3 protein is CASSTESGPVYNEQFF.

This chain connects TRBV28 to TRBJ2-5; TCRdb names TRBD2, which stays unverified in the absence of DNA. Germline CDR1 reads MDHEN; CDR2 reads SYDVKM. There are 17 residues in the CDR3. CDR3 protein: CASSSRVAGPYGETQYF.

The chain recombines TRBV7-3 with TRBJ1-1; TCRdb's assignment of TRBD1 cannot be checked, as there is no DNA. Per germline, CDR1 SGHTA and CDR2 FQGTGA. The CDR3 has 16 amino acids. The CDR3 here is CASSLIPGVENTEAFF.

The chain uses TRBV7-3 and TRBJ2-5; absent DNA, TCRdb's TRBD1 call cannot be checked. In germline, CDR1 is SGHTA, CDR2 FQGTGA. This CDR3 comprises 15 residues. CDR3 amino acids: CASSLFDGRQETQYF.

This chain joins TRBV12-3 or TRBV12-4 and TRBJ2-7; TCRdb's D call, TRBD2, is unchecked because there is no DNA. This CDR3 comprises 15 residues. CDR3: CASREGTSGSTEQYF.

The chain couples TRBV29-1 to TRBJ2-1; lacking DNA, the TRBD2 call made by TCRdb goes unchecked. CDR3 size: 15 residues. CDR1 is SQVTM and CDR2 is ANQGSEA in the germline V gene. The CDR3 protein is CSVEGLGLGLGEQFF.

The chain combines TRBV4-1 with TRBJ2-2; TCRdb calls TRBD1, which cannot be checked without DNA. From germline, CDR1 is MGHRA and CDR2 YSYEKL. The CDR3 extends over 15 amino acids. This CDR3 is CASSQPGTATGELFF.

The V call is TRBV20-1, the J call TRBJ1-3; the TRBD1 assignment by TCRdb is unverifiable without DNA. The CDR3 runs 15 residues. Per the germline V gene, CDR1 is DFQATT and CDR2 is SNEGSKA (reference sequence). This CDR3 reads CSAPRGGSSGNTIYF.

The rearrangement uses TRBV3-1 and TRBJ1-4. Germline V gene lookup returns CDR1 LGHDT and CDR2 YNNKEL (reference sequence). The CDR3 length is 14 residues. The CDR3 here is CASSDHAGGEKLFF.

The chain couples TRBV27 to TRBJ2-1; TCRdb names TRBD2, which stays unverified in the absence of DNA. The CDR3 is made up of 18 amino acids. The germline CDR1 and CDR2 sequences are MNHEY and SMNVEV (reference sequence). The CDR3 spells CASSLSGLAGGTYNEQFF.

The CDR3 reads CASNPIAGGLHEQFF. This chain links TRBV6-1 with TRBJ2-1; TCRdb outputs TRBD2, but without DNA this stays unchecked. Germline V lookup: CDR1 MNHNS, CDR2 SASEGT. This CDR3 region has 15 residues.

V and J are TRBV5-1 and TRBJ2-4; as DNA is missing, the TRBD1 call by TCRdb cannot be tested. The CDR3 consists of 17 residues. Germline V gives CDR1 SGHRS, CDR2 YFSETQ. The CDR3 is CASSATGRNMAKNIQYF.

This sequence joins TRBV4-3 and TRBJ2-1. This CDR3 is built from 13 residues. CDR1 and CDR2 from the germline V gene are LGHNA and YSLEER. This CDR3 is CASSQDLGSLRFF.

The chain links TRBV6-2 or TRBV6-3 to TRBJ2-5; TCRdb picks TRBD1, but there is no DNA to check that call. CDR3 size: 15 residues. CDR1 and CDR2 (germline): MNHEY, SVGEGT. CDR3 residues: CASSSRGGGIVTQYF.

The chain uses TRBV13 and TRBJ2-7; lacking DNA, the TRBD2 call made by TCRdb goes unchecked. Germline CDR1 reads PRHDT; CDR2 reads FYEKMQ (reference sequence). This CDR3 is 18 amino acids long. CDR3 protein: CASSPPGLAGGPPYEQYF. Full variable domain (remainder filled in from reference TRBV13 and TRBJ2-7): AAGVIQSPRHLIKEKRETATLKCYPIPRHDTVYWYQQGPGQDPQFLISFYEKMQSDKGSIPDRFSAQQFSDYHSELNMSSLELGDSALYFCASSPPGLAGGPPYEQYFGPGTRLTVT.